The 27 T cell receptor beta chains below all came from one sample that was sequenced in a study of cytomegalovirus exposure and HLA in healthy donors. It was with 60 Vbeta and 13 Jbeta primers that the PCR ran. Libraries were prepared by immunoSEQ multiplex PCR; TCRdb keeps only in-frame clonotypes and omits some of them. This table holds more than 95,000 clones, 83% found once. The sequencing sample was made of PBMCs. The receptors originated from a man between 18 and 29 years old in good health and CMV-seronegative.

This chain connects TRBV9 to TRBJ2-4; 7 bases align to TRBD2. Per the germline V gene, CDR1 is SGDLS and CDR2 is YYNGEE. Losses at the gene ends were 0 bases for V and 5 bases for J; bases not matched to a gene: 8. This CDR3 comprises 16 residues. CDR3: CASSVDRTGGQNIQYF. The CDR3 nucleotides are TGTGCCAGCAGCGTAGATCGAACGGGGGGTCAAAACATTCAGTACTTC.

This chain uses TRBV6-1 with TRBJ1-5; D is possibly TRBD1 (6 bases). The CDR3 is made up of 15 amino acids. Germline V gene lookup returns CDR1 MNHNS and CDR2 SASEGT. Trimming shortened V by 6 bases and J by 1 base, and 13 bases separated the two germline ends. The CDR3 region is CASSNFQGSNQPQHF. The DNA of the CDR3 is TGTGCCAGCAGCAATTTCCAGGGGAGCAATCAGCCCCAGCATTTT.

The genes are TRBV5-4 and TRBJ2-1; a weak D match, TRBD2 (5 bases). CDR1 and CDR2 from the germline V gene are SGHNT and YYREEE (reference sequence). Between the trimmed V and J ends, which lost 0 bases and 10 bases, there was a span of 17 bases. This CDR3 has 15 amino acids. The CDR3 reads CASSLAWTSGSEQFF. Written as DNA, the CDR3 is TGTGCCAGCAGCTTGGCCTGGACCAGCGGAAGCGAGCAGTTCTTC.

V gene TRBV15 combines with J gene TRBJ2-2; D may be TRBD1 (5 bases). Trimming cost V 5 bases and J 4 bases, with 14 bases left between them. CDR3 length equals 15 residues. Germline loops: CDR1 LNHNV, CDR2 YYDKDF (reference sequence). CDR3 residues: CATSRGAVSTGELFF. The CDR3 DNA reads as TGTGCCACCAGCCGTGGGGCCGTTAGCACCGGGGAGCTGTTTTTT.

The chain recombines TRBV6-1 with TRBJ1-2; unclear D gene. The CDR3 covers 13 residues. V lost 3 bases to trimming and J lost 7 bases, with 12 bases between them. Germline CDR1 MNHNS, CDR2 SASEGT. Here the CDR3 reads CASSDSGNLGYTF. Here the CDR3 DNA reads TGTGCCAGCAGTGACAGTGGCAACCTTGGCTACACCTTC.

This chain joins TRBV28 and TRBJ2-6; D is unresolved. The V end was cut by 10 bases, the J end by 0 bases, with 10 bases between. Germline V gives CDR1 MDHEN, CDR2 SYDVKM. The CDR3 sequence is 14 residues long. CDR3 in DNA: TGTGCCACCAACTCCGACTCTGGGGCCAACGTCCTGACTTTC. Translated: CATNSDSGANVLTF.

In DNA form, the CDR3 reads TGCAGCGTTGATGGGGACAGCCAAGAGACCCAGTACTTC. Translating gives CSVDGDSQETQYF. This sequence joins TRBV29-1 and TRBJ2-5, with 7 bases that match TRBD1. Trimming at V came to 3 bases and at J to 1 base, leaving 2 bases not matched to a gene. This CDR3 has 13 amino acids. Per the germline V gene, CDR1 is SQVTM and CDR2 is ANQGSEA.

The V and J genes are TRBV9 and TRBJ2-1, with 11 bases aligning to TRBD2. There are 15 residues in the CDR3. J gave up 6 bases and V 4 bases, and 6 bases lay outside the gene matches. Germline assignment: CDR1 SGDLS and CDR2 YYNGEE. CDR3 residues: CASSSTSGSGNEQFF. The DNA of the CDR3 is TGTGCCAGCAGCTCCACTAGCGGGAGTGGCAATGAGCAGTTCTTC.

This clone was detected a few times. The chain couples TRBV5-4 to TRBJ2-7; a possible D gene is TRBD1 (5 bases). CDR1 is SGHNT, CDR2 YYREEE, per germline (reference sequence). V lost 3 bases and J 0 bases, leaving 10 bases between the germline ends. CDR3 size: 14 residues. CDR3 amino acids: CASSSHRSSYEQYF. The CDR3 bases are TGTGCCAGCAGCTCCCACAGGTCCTCCTACGAGCAGTACTTC.

The CDR3, as DNA: TGTGCCAGCAGCGTACAGGCTCACTATGGCTACACCTTC. It codes for CASSVQAHYGYTF. The chain carries TRBV21-1 and TRBJ1-2; the D segment call TRBD1 is taken from the table without a DNA check. TRBV21-1 is given as a pseudogene. The CDR3 sequence is 13 residues long.

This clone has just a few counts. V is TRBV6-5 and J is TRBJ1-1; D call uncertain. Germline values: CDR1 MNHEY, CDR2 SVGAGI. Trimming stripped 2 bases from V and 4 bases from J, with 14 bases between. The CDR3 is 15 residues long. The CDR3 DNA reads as TGTGCCAGCAGTTACATTGAAACGGGTGCCACTGAAGCTTTCTTT. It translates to CASSYIETGATEAFF.

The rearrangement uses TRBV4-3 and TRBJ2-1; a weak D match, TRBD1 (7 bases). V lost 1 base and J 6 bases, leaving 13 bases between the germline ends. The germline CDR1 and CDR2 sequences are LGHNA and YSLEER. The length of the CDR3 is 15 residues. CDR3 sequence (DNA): TGCGCCAGCAGCCAAGGACAGGGACTGACCAATGAGCAGTTCTTC. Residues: CASSQGQGLTNEQFF.

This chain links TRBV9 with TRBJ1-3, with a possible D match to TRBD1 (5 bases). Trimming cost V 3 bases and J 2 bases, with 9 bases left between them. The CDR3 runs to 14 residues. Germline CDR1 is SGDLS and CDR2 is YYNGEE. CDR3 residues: CASSAGGAGNTIYF. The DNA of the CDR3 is TGTGCCAGCAGCGCGGGAGGGGCTGGAAACACCATATATTTT.

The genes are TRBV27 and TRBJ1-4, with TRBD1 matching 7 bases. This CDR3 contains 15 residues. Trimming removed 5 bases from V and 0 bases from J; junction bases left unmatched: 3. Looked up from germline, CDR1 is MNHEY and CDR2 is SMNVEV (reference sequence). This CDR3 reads CASSLGTATNEKLFF. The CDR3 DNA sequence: TGTGCCAGCAGTCTGGGGACAGCAACTAATGAAAAACTGTTTTTT.

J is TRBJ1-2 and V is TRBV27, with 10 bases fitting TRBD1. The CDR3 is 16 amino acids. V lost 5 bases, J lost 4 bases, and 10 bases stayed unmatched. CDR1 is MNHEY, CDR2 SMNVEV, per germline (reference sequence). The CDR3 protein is CASSHPGQGPSYGYTF. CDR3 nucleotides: TGTGCCAGCAGTCACCCGGGACAGGGGCCCTCCTATGGCTACACCTTC.

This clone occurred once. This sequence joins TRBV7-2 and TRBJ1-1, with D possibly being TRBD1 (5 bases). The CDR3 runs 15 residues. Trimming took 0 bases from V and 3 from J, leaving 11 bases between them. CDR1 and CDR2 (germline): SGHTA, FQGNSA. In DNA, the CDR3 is TGTGCCAGCAGCTTAGCTGGAGGGGAGGACACTGAAGCTTTCTTT. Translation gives CASSLAGGEDTEAFF.

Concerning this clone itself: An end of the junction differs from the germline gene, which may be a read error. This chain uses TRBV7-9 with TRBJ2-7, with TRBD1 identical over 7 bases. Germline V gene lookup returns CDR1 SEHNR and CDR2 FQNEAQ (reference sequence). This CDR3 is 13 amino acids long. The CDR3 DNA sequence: TGTTCCAGCAGCTCGGGACAGAACTACGAGCAGTACTTC. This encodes CSSSSGQNYEQYF.

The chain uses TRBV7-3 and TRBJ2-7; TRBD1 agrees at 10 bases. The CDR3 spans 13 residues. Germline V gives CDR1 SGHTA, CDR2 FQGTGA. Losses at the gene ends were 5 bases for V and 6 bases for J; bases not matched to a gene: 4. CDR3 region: CASSPGTGVEQYF. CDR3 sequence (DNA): TGTGCCAGCAGCCCCGGGACAGGGGTCGAGCAGTACTTC.

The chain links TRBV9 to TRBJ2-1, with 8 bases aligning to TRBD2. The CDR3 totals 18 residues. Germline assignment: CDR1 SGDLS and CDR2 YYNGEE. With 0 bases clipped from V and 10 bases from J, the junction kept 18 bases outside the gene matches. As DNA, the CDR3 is TGTGCCAGCAGCGTAGATCTAGCGGGCCCCTCAGCGGGCGTCGAGCAGTTCTTC. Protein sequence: CASSVDLAGPSAGVEQFF.

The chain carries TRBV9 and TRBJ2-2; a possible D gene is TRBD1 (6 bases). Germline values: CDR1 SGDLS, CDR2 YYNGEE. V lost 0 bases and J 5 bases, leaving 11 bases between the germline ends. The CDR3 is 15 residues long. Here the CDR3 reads CASSVGGGITGELFF. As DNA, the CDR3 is TGTGCCAGCAGCGTAGGAGGGGGTATTACCGGGGAGCTGTTTTTT.

This chain's CDR3 is CASSPRGREGRMIRKTQYF. The CDR3 coding sequence is TGTGCCAGCAGCCCCAGGGGGCGGGAGGGCCGAATGATTAGGAAGACCCAGTACTTC. The chain uses TRBV11-2 and TRBJ2-5, with a possible D match to TRBD2 (9 bases). CDR3 length: 19 amino acids. The V end was cut by 5 bases, the J end by 6 bases, with 31 bases between. CDR1 and CDR2 (germline): SGHAT, FQNNGV.

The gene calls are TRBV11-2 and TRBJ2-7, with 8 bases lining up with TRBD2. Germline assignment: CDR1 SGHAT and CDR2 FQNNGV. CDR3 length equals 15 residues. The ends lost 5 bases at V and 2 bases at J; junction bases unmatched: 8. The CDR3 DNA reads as TGTGCCAGCAGCCTCTCAAGCGGGGGACCCTACGAGCAGTACTTC. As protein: CASSLSSGGPYEQYF.

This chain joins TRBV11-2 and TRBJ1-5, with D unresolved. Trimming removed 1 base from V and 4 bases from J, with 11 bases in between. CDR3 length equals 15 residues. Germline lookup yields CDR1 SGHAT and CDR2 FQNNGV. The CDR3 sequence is CASSLVSGNNQPQHF. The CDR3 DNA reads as TGTGCCAGCAGCTTAGTATCGGGGAATAATCAGCCCCAGCATTTT. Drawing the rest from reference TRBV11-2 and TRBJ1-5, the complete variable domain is EAGVAQSPRYKIIEKRQSVAFWCNPISGHATLYWYQQILGQGPKLLIQFQNNGVVDDSQLPKDRFSAERLKGVDSTLKIQPAKLEDSAVYLCASSLVSGNNQPQHFGDGTRLSIL.

The CDR3 is CASSVSGTGVRYEQYF. In DNA form, the CDR3 reads TGTGCCAGCAGCGTGTCCGGGACAGGGGTACGATACGAGCAGTACTTC. The chain recombines TRBV7-2 with TRBJ2-7, with 10 bases identical to TRBD1. The CDR3 has 16 residues. Germline V gives CDR1 SGHTA, CDR2 FQGNSA. V shed 5 bases and J 4 bases; nucleotides not matched to a gene: 11.

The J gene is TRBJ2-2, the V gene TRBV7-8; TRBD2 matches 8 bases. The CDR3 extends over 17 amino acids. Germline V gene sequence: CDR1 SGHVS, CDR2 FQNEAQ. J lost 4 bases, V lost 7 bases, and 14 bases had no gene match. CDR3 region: CASTEKASGSITGELFF. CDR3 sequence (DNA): TGTGCCAGCACCGAAAAAGCCAGCGGGAGTATCACCGGGGAGCTGTTTTTT.

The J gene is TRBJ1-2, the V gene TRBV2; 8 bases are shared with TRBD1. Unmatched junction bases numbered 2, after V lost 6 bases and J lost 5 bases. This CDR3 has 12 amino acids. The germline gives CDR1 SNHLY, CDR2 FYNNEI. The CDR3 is CASSGQGYGYTF. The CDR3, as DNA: TGTGCCAGCAGCGGACAGGGTTATGGCTACACCTTC. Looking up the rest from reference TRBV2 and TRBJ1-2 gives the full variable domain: EPEVTQTPSHQVTQMGQEVILRCVPISNHLYFYWYRQILGQKVEFLVSFYNNEISEKSEIFDDQFSVERPDGSNFTLKIRSTKLEDSAMYFCASSGQGYGYTFGSGTRLTVV.

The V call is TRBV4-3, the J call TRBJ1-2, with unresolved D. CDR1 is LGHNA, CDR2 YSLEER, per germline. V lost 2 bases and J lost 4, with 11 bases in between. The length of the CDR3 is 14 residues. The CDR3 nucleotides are TGCGCCAGCAGCCAAACGGCGGGATTCTATGGCTACACCTTC. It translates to CASSQTAGFYGYTF.